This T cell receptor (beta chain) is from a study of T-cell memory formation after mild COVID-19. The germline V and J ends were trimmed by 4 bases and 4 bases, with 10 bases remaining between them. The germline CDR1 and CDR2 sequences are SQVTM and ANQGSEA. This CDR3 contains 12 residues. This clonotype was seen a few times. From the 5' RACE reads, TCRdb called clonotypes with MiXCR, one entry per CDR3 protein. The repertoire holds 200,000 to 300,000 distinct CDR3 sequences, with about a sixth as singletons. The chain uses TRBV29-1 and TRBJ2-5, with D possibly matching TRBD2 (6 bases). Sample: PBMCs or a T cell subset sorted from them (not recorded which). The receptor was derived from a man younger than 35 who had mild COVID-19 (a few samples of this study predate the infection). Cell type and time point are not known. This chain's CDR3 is CSVAGTPETQYF. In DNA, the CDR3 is TGCAGCGTTGCGGGGACTCCAGAGACCCAGTACTTC.